This entry lists 2 T cell receptor beta chains sequenced from one sample in a study of cytomegalovirus exposure and HLA in healthy donors. The PCR used 60 Vbeta and 13 Jbeta primers. Repertoires were generated with immunoSEQ multiplex PCR, while TCRdb's copy carries only in-frame clones and drops some. The data hold some 140,000 clones, with roughly 80% observed a single time. The sequencing sample was made of PBMCs. These receptors all stem from a woman between 40 and 50 years old in good health and CMV-seronegative.

The V gene is TRBV4-2, the J gene TRBJ1-2; TRBD1 agrees at 7 bases. J lost 6 bases, V lost 2 bases, and 9 bases had no gene match. Germline values: CDR1 LGHNA, CDR2 YNFKEQ. CDR3 size: 15 residues. The CDR3 bases are TGTGCCAGCAGCCAAACCAAAGGGGGCGCAGATGGCTACACCTTC. Its protein is CASSQTKGGADGYTF.

The chain recombines TRBV9 with TRBJ2-7, with D uncertain. This CDR3 is 11 amino acids long. V was pared by 3 bases and J by 3 bases, with 4 bases between. The germline V gene has CDR1 SGDLS and CDR2 YYNGEE. The CDR3 DNA reads TGTGCCAGCAGCGATCACTACGAGCAGTACTTC. Translating gives CASSDHYEQYF.